These T cell receptor beta chains were read from a single sample in a study of T cell responses to AZD1222 COVID-19 vaccine. The method was immunoSEQ multiplex PCR; TCRdb's version includes in-frame clones alone and lacks a portion of them. The sample holds some 140,000 clones, roughly nine tenths seen once. The material sequenced was peripheral blood, taken on day 0 of AZD1222 vaccination. These receptors all come from an adult in good health. The CDR3 runs from the conserved cysteine through the conserved F or W. The D gene is left open where the match is weak. Not every row has a clone size; where given, it reads once, few, many or a size class.

j_call v_call cdr3_length d_call clone_size cdr3_aa cdr3_nt
TRBJ1-4 TRBV5-4 13 . . CASSIAGDEKLFF TGTGCCAGCAGCATCGCGGGCGATGAAAAACTGTTTTTT
TRBJ1-1 TRBV6-5 13 . . CAGGTPGLAEAFF TGTGCCGGAGGGACACCGGGACTGGCTGAAGCTTTCTTT
TRBJ2-1 TRBV5-4 11 . few CASSLTGEQFF TGTGCCAGCAGCTTGACGGGTGAGCAGTTCTTC
TRBJ1-6 TRBV7-3 15 TRBD1 . CASSLGQGAGSPLHF TGTGCCAGCAGCCTCGGACAGGGGGCCGGTTCACCCCTCCACTTT
TRBJ1-5 TRBV4-3 15 . few CASSQDMKGYQPQHF TGCGCCAGCAGCCAAGATATGAAGGGGTACCAGCCCCAGCATTTT
TRBJ1-1 TRBV28 15 . . CASSTGTTLNTEAFF TGTGCCAGCAGCACCGGGACAACCCTGAACACTGAAGCTTTCTTT
TRBJ1-4 TRBV5-4 14 . . CASSSTPTNEKLFF TGTGCCAGCAGCTCAACACCCACGAATGAAAAACTGTTTTTT
TRBJ1-5 TRBV20-1 12 . . CSASWGDQPQHF TGCAGTGCTAGTTGGGGGGATCAGCCCCAGCATTTT
TRBJ2-1 TRBV2 12 . . CASQGRGIEQFF TGTGCCAGCCAAGGCAGGGGAATTGAGCAGTTCTTC
TRBJ1-5 TRBV6-5 12 TRBD1 . CASGTASQPQHF TGTGCCAGCGGGACAGCGTCCCAGCCCCAGCATTTT
TRBJ2-7 TRBV7-9 17 TRBD2 . CASSSRTSGGSSYEQYF TGTGCCAGCAGCTCCAGGACTAGCGGGGGGTCCTCCTACGAGCAGTACTTC
TRBJ1-5 TRBV7-2 15 TRBD1 . CASSLAGTGNQPQHF TGTGCCAGCAGCTTAGCCGGGACAGGGAATCAGCCCCAGCATTTT
TRBJ2-7 TRBV2 14 . . CAGSPWRQAYEQYF TGTGCCGGAAGCCCCTGGAGGCAGGCCTACGAGCAGTACTTC
TRBJ1-2 TRBV3-1/TRBV3-2 14 TRBD1 . CASSDGQGRYGYTF TGTGCCAGCAGCGACGGACAGGGGAGATATGGCTACACCTTC
TRBJ1-1 TRBV7-9 16 . . CASSQGGTGINTEAFF TGTGCCAGCAGCCAAGGAGGAACGGGTATAAACACTGAAGCTTTCTTT
TRBJ2-7 TRBV18 15 . . CASSPPQGGFYEQYF TGTGCCAGCTCACCACCTCAGGGTGGGTTCTACGAGCAGTACTTC
TRBJ1-5 TRBV25-1 14 . . CASSETGSWQPQHF TGTGCCAGCAGTGAAACAGGTTCTTGGCAGCCCCAGCATTTT
TRBJ1-4 TRBV2 15 TRBD1 . CASRRQGATNEKLFF TGTGCCAGCAGGCGACAGGGAGCAACTAATGAAAAACTGTTTTTT
TRBJ2-5 TRBV7-2 17 . . CASSLALGVGGPGTQYF TGTGCCAGCAGCTTAGCGCTTGGTGTGGGGGGCCCGGGGACCCAGTACTTC
TRBJ2-7 TRBV4-1 14 . . CASSQEGRTSEQYF TGCGCCAGCAGCCAAGAAGGGAGGACCTCCGAGCAGTACTTC
TRBJ2-7 TRBV28 14 TRBD1 . CASSRDRVSYEQYF TGTGCCAGCAGCCGGGACAGGGTGAGCTACGAGCAGTACTTC
TRBJ1-4 TRBV7-2 14 . . CASSLARRNEKLFF TGTGCCAGCAGCTTAGCGCGCAGAAATGAAAAACTGTTTTTT
TRBJ2-5 TRBV4-2 17 TRBD2 . CASSPGTSGGAQETQYF TGTGCCAGCAGCCCGGGGACTAGCGGGGGGGCCCAGGAGACCCAGTACTTC
TRBJ1-2 TRBV19 13 . . CASWEGTNYGYTF TGTGCCAGTTGGGAGGGAACTAACTATGGCTACACCTTC
TRBJ1-5 TRBV18 13 . . CASSQEENQPQHF TGTGCCAGCTCCCAGGAGGAAAATCAGCCCCAGCATTTT
TRBJ2-3 TRBV18 13 TRBD1 . CASSPATGETQYF TGTGCCAGCTCACCGGCGACAGGGGAAACGCAGTATTTT
TRBJ2-5 TRBV10-2 13 . . CASSVRGRETQYF TGCGCCAGCAGTGTTAGGGGACGGGAGACCCAGTACTTC
TRBJ2-1 TRBV2 12 TRBD1 . CASRTGINEQFF TGTGCCAGCAGGACAGGGATCAATGAGCAGTTCTTC
TRBJ2-7 TRBV28 13 . few CASTTSMAGEQYF TGTGCCAGCACCACCTCGATGGCAGGCGAGCAGTACTTC
TRBJ2-1 TRBV9 14 . once CASSAAGRGFEQFF TGTGCCAGCAGCGCGGCAGGCAGGGGCTTTGAGCAGTTCTTC
TRBJ2-5 TRBV7-9 16 TRBD2 . CASSPSGTSGGETQYF TGTGCCAGCAGCCCATCCGGGACTAGCGGGGGGGAGACCCAGTACTTC
TRBJ1-2 TRBV5-1 15 TRBD1 . CASSSGQGEYYGYTF TGCGCCAGCAGCTCCGGACAGGGGGAGTATTATGGCTACACCTTC
TRBJ2-1 TRBV7-8 17 TRBD2 . CASSLARAGGPRNEQFF TGTGCCAGCAGCTTAGCGCGGGCGGGGGGGCCACGAAATGAGCAGTTCTTC
TRBJ2-6 TRBV19 18 . once CASSIQGTLEGAANVLTF TGTGCCAGTAGTATCCAGGGGACCCTTGAAGGAGCGGCCAACGTCCTGACTTTC
TRBJ1-2 TRBV9 16 TRBD1 . CASSYAPSQGYYGYTF TGTGCCAGCAGCTATGCCCCCTCACAGGGGTACTATGGCTACACCTTC
TRBJ2-2 TRBV7-9 16 TRBD1 . CASRSTGTGGPGELFF TGTGCCAGCAGAAGTACCGGGACAGGGGGGCCCGGGGAGCTGTTTTTT
TRBJ1-6 TRBV18 12 TRBD1 once CASSPGQGPLHF TGTGCCAGCTCACCCGGACAGGGCCCCCTCCACTTT
TRBJ2-7 TRBV6-2/TRBV6-3 14 . . CASSYSPESYEQYF TGTGCCAGCAGTTACAGCCCAGAATCCTACGAGCAGTACTTC
TRBJ2-1 TRBV5-1 14 . . CASSLGSLYNEQFF TGCGCCAGCAGCTTAGGGAGCTTGTACAATGAGCAGTTCTTC
TRBJ2-3 TRBV6-4 16 TRBD2 . CASSEVNSGGLDTQYF TGTGCCAGCAGTGAAGTGAATAGCGGGGGCCTGGATACGCAGTATTTT
TRBJ1-2 TRBV5-4 14 TRBD1 . CASSPGTGPLGYTF TGTGCCAGCAGTCCCGGGACAGGACCTCTGGGCTACACCTTC
TRBJ1-2 TRBV5-1 13 . . CASSSDGTYGYTF TGCGCCAGCAGCTCGGACGGGACTTATGGCTACACCTTC
TRBJ2-7 TRBV14 15 . . CASSQNPGVPYEQYF TGTGCCAGCAGCCAAAATCCAGGGGTACCCTACGAGCAGTACTTC
TRBJ1-1 TRBV6-1 12 . . CASSEKEVEAFF TGTGCCAGCAGTGAAAAGGAGGTTGAAGCTTTCTTT
TRBJ2-1 TRBV5-1 16 . . CASSLALGAGYNEQFF TGCGCCAGCAGCTTGGCCTTGGGGGCCGGATACAATGAGCAGTTCTTC
TRBJ1-2 TRBV11-2 15 . . CASSLIPEVAYGYTF TGTGCCAGCAGCTTAATACCAGAGGTAGCCTATGGCTACACCTTC